Below, one T cell receptor (beta chain) is given with its context. This CDR3 comprises 18 residues. Original methodology: Reference gene primer amplification gave nucleated cell count estimates. The method was immunoSEQ multiplex PCR; TCRdb's version includes in-frame clones alone and lacks a portion of them. Clone size and the V and J calls come from that table; the DNA yielded D and trimming. This table holds approximately 41,000 clones, around four fifths found once. The sample originates from a study of blood T cell repertoires in COVID-19. On the study more broadly: T cells, B-cell-depleted T cells, or PBMCs provided the cDNA or gDNA that served as material.

The rearrangement links TRBV21-1 to TRBJ1-6; the table's D gene call, TRBD1, was not cross checked with the DNA. TRBV21-1 is recorded as a pseudogene. The sample consisted of peripheral blood. This TCR was recovered from a woman older than 75 with acute or convalescent COVID-19. CDR3 bases: TGTGCCAGCAGCCCCGGCGGGCGGAAGACAGGTTTTAATTCACCCCTCCACTTT. It translates to CASSPGGRKTGFNSPLHF.